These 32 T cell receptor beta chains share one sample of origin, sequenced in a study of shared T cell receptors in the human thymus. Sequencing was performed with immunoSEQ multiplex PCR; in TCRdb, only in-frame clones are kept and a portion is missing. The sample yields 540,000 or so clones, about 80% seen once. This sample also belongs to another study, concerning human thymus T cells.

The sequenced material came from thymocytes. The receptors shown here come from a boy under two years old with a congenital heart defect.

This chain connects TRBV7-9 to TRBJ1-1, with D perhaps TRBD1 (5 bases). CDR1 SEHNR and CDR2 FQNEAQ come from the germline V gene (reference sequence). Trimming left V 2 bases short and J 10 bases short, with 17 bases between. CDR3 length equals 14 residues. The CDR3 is CASSLSLGHMGAFF. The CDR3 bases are TGTGCCAGCAGCTTATCCCTGGGGCACATGGGAGCTTTCTTT.

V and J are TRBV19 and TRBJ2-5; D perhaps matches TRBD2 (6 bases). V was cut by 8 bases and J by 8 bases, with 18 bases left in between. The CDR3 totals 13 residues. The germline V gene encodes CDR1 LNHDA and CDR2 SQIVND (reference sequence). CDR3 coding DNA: TGTGCCAGTGGGAGGCCTGGACCGGGAACCCAGTACTTC. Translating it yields CASGRPGPGTQYF.

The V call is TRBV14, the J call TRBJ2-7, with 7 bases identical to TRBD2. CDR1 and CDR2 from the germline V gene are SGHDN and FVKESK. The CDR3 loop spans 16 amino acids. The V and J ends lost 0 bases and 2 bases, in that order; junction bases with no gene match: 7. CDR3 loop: CASSQEELAETYEQYF. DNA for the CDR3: TGTGCCAGCAGCCAAGAGGAGCTAGCGGAGACCTACGAGCAGTACTTC.

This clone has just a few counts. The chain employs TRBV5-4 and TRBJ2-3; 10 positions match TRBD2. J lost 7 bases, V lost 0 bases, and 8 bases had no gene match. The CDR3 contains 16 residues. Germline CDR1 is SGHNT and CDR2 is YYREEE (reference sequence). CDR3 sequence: CASSLAASGSLNTQYF. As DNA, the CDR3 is TGTGCCAGCAGCTTGGCCGCTAGCGGGAGCTTGAATACGCAGTATTTT.

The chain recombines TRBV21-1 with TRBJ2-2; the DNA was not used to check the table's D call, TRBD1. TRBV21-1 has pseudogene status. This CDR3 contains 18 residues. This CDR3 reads CASSKVYGPHSKTGELFF. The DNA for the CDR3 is TGTGCCAGCAGCAAAGTCTACGGTCCCCACAGTAAAACCGGGGAGCTGTTTTTT.

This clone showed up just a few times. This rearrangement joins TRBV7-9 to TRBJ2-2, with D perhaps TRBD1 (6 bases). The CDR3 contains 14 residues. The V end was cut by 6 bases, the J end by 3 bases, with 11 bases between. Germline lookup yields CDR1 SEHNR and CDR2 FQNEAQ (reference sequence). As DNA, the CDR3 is TGTGCCAGCAGTTCTGGACAGCACACCGGGGAGCTGTTTTTT. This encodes CASSSGQHTGELFF.

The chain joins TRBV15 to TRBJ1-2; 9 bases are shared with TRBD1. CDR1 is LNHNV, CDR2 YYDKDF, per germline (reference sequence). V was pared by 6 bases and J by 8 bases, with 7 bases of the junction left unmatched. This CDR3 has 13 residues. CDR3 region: CATSDRTGVGYTF. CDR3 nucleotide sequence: TGTGCCACCAGTGACCGGACAGGGGTAGGCTACACCTTC.

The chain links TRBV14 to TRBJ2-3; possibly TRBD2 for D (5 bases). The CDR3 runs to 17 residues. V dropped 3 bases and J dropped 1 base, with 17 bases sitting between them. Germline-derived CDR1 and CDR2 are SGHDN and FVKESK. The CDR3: CASSHIGGLVGTDTQYF. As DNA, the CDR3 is TGTGCCAGCAGCCACATTGGTGGACTGGTGGGCACAGATACGCAGTATTTT.

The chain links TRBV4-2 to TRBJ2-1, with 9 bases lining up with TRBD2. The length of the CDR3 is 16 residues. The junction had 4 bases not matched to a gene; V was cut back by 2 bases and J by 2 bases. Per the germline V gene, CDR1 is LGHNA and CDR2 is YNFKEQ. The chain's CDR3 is CASSQKTSGTYNEQFF. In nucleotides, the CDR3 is TGTGCCAGCAGCCAAAAGACTAGCGGTACCTACAATGAGCAGTTCTTC.

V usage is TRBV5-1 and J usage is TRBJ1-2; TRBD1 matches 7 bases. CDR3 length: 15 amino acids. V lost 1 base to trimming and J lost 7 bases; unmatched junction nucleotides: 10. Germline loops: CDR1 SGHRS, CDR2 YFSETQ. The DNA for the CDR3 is TGCGCCAGCAGCTTGAGGGGGCGCGGAATCTCTGGCTACACCTTC. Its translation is CASSLRGRGISGYTF.

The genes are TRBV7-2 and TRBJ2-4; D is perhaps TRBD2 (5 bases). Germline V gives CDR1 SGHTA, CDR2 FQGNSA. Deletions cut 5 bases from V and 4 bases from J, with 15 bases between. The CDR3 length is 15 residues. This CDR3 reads CASSQGADGKNIQYF. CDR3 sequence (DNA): TGTGCCAGCAGCCAAGGAGCGGACGGAAAAAACATTCAGTACTTC.

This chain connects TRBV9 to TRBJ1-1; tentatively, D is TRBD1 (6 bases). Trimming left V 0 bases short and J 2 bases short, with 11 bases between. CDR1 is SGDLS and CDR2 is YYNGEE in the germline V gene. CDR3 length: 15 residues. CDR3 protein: CASSVGGRGNTEAFF. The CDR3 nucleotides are TGTGCCAGCAGCGTAGGCGGCAGGGGTAACACTGAAGCTTTCTTT.

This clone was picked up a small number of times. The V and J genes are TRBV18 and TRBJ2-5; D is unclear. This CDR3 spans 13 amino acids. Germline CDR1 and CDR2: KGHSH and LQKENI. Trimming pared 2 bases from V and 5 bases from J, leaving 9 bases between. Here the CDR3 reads CASSPGPQETQYF. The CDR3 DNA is TGTGCCAGCTCACCAGGCCCCCAGGAGACCCAGTACTTC.

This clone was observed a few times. The CDR3 nucleotides are TGTGCCAGCAGTTTACCCCCCCCCACAGGGATGAACACTGAAGCTTTCTTT. It encodes CASSLPPPTGMNTEAFF. This rearrangement joins TRBV28 to TRBJ1-1; the D gene is possibly TRBD1 (6 bases). CDR1 is MDHEN and CDR2 is SYDVKM in the germline V gene. This CDR3 is built from 17 residues. The V and J ends lost 2 bases and 0 bases respectively, with 16 bases between them.

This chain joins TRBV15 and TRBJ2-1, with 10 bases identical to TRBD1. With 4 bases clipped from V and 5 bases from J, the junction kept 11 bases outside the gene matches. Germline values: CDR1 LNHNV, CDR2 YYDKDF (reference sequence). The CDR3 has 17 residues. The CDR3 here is CATSTNPGQGFDNEQFF. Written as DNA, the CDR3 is TGTGCCACCAGCACCAACCCGGGACAGGGGTTCGACAATGAGCAGTTCTTC.

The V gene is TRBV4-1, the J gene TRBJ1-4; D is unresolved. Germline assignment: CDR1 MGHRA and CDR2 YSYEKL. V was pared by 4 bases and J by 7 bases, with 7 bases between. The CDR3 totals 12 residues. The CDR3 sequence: CASSLRGEKLFF. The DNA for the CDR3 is TGCGCCAGCAGCCTCCGAGGTGAAAAACTGTTTTTT.

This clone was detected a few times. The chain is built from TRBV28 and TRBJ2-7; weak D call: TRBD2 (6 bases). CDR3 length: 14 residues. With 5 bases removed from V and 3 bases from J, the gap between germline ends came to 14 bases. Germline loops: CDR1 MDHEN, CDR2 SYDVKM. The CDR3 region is CASSRSGSRYEQYF. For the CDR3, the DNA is TGTGCCAGCAGTCGAAGCGGGTCCCGCTACGAGCAGTACTTC.

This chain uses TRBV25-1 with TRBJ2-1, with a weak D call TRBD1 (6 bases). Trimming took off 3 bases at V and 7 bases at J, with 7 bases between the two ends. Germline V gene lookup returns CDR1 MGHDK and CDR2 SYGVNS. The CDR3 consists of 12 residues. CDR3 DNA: TGTGCCAGCAGTGACCAGGGGAATGAGCAGTTCTTC. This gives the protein CASSDQGNEQFF. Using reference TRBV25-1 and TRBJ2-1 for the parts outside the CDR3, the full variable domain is EADIYQTPRYLVIGTGKKITLECSQTMGHDKMYWYQQDPGMELHLIHYSYGVNSTEKGDLSSESTVSRIRTEHFPLTLESARPSHTSQYLCASSDQGNEQFFGPGTRLTVL.

The CDR3 spells CASRGSRGRSRDTEAFF. In DNA, the CDR3 is TGCGCCAGCAGGGGATCCAGGGGAAGAAGTAGGGACACTGAAGCTTTCTTT. The chain combines TRBV5-1 with TRBJ1-1, with D maybe TRBD1 (6 bases). With 5 bases removed from V and 3 bases from J, the gap between germline ends came to 23 bases. CDR1 is SGHRS and CDR2 is YFSETQ in the germline V gene. CDR3 length equals 17 residues.

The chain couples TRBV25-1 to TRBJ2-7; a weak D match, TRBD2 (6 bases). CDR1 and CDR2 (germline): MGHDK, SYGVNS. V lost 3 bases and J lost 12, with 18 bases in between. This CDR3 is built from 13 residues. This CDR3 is CASSDGGTVFPYF. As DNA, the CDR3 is TGTGCCAGCAGTGATGGAGGGACCGTCTTCCCGTACTTC.

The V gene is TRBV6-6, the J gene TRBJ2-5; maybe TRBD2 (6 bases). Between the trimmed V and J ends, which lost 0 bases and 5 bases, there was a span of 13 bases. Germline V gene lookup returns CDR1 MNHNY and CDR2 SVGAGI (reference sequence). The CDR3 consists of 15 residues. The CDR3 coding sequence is TGTGCCAGCAGTTACTCGGGGGGAGGAGGGGAGACCCAGTACTTC. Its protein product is CASSYSGGGGETQYF.

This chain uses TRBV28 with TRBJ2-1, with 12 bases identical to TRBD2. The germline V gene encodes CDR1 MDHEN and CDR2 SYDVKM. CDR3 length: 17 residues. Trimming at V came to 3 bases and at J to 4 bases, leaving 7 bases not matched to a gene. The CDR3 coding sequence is TGTGCCAGCAGTTTGGGGGCTAGCGGGAGGGTTTACAATGAGCAGTTCTTC. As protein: CASSLGASGRVYNEQFF.

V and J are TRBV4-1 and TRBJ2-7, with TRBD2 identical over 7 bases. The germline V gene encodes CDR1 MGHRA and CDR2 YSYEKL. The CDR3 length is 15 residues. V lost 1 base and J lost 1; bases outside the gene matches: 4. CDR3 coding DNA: TGCGCCAGCAGCCAAGGGCCAGCGGGGTCCTACGAGCAGTACTTC. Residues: CASSQGPAGSYEQYF.

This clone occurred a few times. CDR3 in DNA: TGTGCCAGCAGCCAGGGACTAGCGGGAGGGAATGAGCAGTTCTTC. Its translation: CASSQGLAGGNEQFF. This sequence joins TRBV5-4 and TRBJ2-1; 16 bases are a match to TRBD2. The CDR3 runs 15 residues. Germline V gene lookup returns CDR1 SGHNT and CDR2 YYREEE (reference sequence). The V gene end was trimmed by 4 bases and the J gene end by 7 bases; junction bases not matched to a gene: 2.

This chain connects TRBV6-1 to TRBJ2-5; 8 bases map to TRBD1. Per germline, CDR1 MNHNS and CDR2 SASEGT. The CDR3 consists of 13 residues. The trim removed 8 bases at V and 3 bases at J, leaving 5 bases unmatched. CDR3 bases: TGTGCCAGCTCGCGGACAGGGAAAGAGACCCAGTACTTC. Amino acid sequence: CASSRTGKETQYF.

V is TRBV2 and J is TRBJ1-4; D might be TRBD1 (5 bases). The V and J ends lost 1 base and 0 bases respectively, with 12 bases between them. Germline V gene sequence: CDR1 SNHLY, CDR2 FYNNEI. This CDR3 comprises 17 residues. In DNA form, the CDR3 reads TGTGCCAGCAGTGAAGTGCTCAGGGAAACAACTAATGAAAAACTGTTTTTT. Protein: CASSEVLRETTNEKLFF.

CDR3 nucleotides: TGTGCCAGCAGCTTAGATGGGTGGACGGACAGGGCCCCCGAGCAGTACTTC. Translation: CASSLDGWTDRAPEQYF. The chain carries TRBV11-2 and TRBJ2-7, with TRBD1 matching over 8 bases. Germline CDR1 SGHAT, CDR2 FQNNGV. V shed 0 bases and J 6 bases; nucleotides not matched to a gene: 13. There are 17 residues in the CDR3. The entire variable domain, with the rest obtained from reference TRBV11-2 and TRBJ2-7, is as follows: EAGVAQSPRYKIIEKRQSVAFWCNPISGHATLYWYQQILGQGPKLLIQFQNNGVVDDSQLPKDRFSAERLKGVDSTLKIQPAKLEDSAVYLCASSLDGWTDRAPEQYFGPGTRLTVT.

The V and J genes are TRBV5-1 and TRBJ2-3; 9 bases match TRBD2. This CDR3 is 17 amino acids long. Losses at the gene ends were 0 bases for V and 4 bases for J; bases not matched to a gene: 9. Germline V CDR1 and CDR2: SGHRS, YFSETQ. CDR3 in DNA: TGCGCCAGCAGCTTGGGATTTAGCGGGAGTGGCGCAGATACGCAGTATTTT. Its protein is CASSLGFSGSGADTQYF.

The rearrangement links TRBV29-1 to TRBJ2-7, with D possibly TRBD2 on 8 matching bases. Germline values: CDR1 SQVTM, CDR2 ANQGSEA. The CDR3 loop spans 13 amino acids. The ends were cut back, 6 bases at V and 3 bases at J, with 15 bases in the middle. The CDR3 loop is CSVGLGGLYEQYF. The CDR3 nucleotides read TGCAGCGTGGGACTAGGGGGCCTCTACGAGCAGTACTTC.

The CDR3 coding sequence is TGTGCCAGCACCCTAAACCGACAGGGTTCGGATCTAGAGCAGTACTTC. This encodes CASTLNRQGSDLEQYF. The genes are TRBV6-6 and TRBJ2-7; 7 bases align to TRBD1. The CDR3 sequence is 16 residues long. The germline V gene has CDR1 MNHNY and CDR2 SVGAGI (reference sequence). With 7 bases clipped from V and 7 bases from J, the junction kept 19 bases outside the gene matches.

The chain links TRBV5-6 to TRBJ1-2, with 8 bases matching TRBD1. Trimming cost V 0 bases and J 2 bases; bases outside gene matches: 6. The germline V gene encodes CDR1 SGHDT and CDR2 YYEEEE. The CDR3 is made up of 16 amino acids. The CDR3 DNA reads TGTGCCAGCAGCTTGGGATTCAACAGGGGGAACTATGGCTACACCTTC. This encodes CASSLGFNRGNYGYTF. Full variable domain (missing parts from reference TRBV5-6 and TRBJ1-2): DAGVTQSPTHLIKTRGQQVTLRCSPKSGHDTVSWYQQALGQGPQFIFQYYEEEERQRGNFPDRFSGHQFPNYSSELNVNALLLGDSALYLCASSLGFNRGNYGYTFGSGTRLTVV.

The CDR3: CASSQDVSRGRTEAFF. DNA of the CDR3: TGCGCCAGCAGCCAAGATGTCAGCAGGGGGCGGACTGAAGCTTTCTTT. The V and J genes are TRBV4-3 and TRBJ1-1; TRBD1 matches at 8 bases. In germline, CDR1 is LGHNA, CDR2 YSLEER. This CDR3 has 16 amino acids. The V segment lost 0 bases and the J segment 5 bases; nucleotides outside the gene matches: 8.